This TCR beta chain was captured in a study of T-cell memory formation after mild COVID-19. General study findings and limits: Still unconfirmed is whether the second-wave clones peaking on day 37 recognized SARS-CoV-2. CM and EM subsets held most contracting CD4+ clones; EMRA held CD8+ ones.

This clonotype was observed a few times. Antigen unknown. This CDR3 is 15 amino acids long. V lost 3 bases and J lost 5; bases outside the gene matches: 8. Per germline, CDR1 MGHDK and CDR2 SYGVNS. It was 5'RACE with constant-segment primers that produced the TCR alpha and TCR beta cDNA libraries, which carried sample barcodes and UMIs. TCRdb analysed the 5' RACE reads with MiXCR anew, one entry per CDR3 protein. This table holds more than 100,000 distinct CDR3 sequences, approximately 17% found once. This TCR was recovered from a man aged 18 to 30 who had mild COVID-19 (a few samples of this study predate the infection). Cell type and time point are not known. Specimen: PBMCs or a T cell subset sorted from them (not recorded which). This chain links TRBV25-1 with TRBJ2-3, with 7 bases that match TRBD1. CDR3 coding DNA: TGTGCCAGCAGTGACTTAGGGGGCACCGAAGATACGCAGTATTTT. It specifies CASSDLGGTEDTQYF.